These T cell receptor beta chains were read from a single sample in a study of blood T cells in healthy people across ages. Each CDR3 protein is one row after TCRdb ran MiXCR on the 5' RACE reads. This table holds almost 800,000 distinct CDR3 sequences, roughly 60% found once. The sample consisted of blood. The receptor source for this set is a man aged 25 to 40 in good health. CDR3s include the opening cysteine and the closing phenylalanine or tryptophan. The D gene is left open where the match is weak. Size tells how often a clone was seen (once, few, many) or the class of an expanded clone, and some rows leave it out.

CASHPGELLTYEQYF	TGTGCCAGCCACCCGGGGGAACTTCTCACCTACGAGCAGTACTTC	TRBJ2-7	.	TRBV7-9	15	.
CASSLRSSAPYGYTF	TGTGCCAGCAGTTTAAGGTCAAGTGCCCCTTATGGCTACACCTTC	TRBJ1-2	.	TRBV12-3/TRBV12-4	15	.
CATSREGSTDTQYF	TGTGCCACCAGCAGAGAGGGGAGCACAGATACGCAGTATTTT	TRBJ2-3	.	TRBV15	14	.
CASSSMTGSEQYF	TGTGCCAGCAGCTCTATGACAGGGAGCGAGCAGTACTTC	TRBJ2-7	.	TRBV11-3	13	TRBD1
CASSPTTTAQYF	TGTGCCAGCAGCCCTACCACCACTGCGCAGTATTTT	TRBJ2-3	.	TRBV11-2	12	.
CSAPIRAGVENEQFF	TGCAGTGCCCCGATAAGGGCGGGAGTAGAAAATGAGCAGTTCTTC	TRBJ2-1	few	TRBV20-1	15	TRBD2
CSARRVGETQYF	TGCAGTGCTCGCCGGGTAGGGGAGACCCAGTACTTC	TRBJ2-5	few	TRBV20-1	12	.
CASSPRQAINTEAFF	TGCGCCAGCAGCCCCCGACAGGCGATAAACACTGAAGCTTTCTTT	TRBJ1-1	.	TRBV5-1	15	.
CASSQAGTSGDIAYEQYF	TGTGCCAGCAGCCAAGCCGGGACTAGCGGGGACATAGCCTACGAGCAGTACTTC	TRBJ2-7	few	TRBV4-2	18	TRBD2
CASSLQYNEQYF	TGTGCCAGCAGCCTACAGTACAATGAGCAGTACTTC	TRBJ2-5	few	TRBV13	12	.
CSVEKRGRTAYEQYF	TGCAGCGTTGAGAAGAGAGGGCGTACCGCCTACGAGCAGTACTTC	TRBJ2-7	few	TRBV29-1	15	.
CASSFWGGNEQFF	TGTGCCAGCAGTTTCTGGGGCGGCAATGAGCAGTTCTTC	TRBJ2-1	few	TRBV27	13	.
CASVKGGETQYF	TGTGCTAGTGTGAAAGGGGGAGAGACCCAGTACTTC	TRBJ2-5	.	TRBV12-5	12	.
CASSLAAGRDTQYF	TGTGCCAGCAGCTTAGCGGCAGGGAGAGACACCCAGTACTTC	TRBJ2-5	.	TRBV7-2	14	.
CASSLGGLAEAFF	TGTGCCAGCAGCTTGGGGGGACTGGCTGAAGCTTTCTTT	TRBJ1-1	once	TRBV7-9	13	.
CAISEDRGPQPQHF	TGTGCCATCAGTGAGGACAGGGGGCCTCAGCCCCAGCATTTT	TRBJ1-5	.	TRBV10-3	14	TRBD1
CASRGHGNREQFF	TGTGCCAGCAGAGGGCACGGGAACCGCGAGCAGTTCTTC	TRBJ2-1	.	TRBV12-3/TRBV12-4	13	.
CASSEPPERGYTF	TGTGCCAGCAGTGAGCCCCCCGAAAGGGGCTACACCTTC	TRBJ1-2	.	TRBV6-1	13	.
CASSHTGGGTEAFF	TGTGCCAGCAGTCACACTGGGGGTGGCACTGAAGCTTTCTTT	TRBJ1-1	.	TRBV12-3/TRBV12-4	14	.
CSALVDSLNEKLFF	TGCAGTGCCCTGGTTGACAGTCTTAATGAAAAACTGTTTTTT	TRBJ1-4	.	TRBV20-1	14	.
CASSPPHRGLAGADEQYF	TGTGCCAGCTCACCACCTCACCGTGGACTAGCGGGAGCCGACGAGCAGTACTTC	TRBJ2-7	.	TRBV18	18	TRBD2
CASSQWGELYGYTF	TGTGCCAGCAGCCAATGGGGGGAGTTGTATGGCTACACCTTC	TRBJ1-2	once	TRBV3-1	14	.
CASSLDPRSDTQYF	TGTGCCAGCAGCTTGGACCCCAGGTCGGATACGCAGTATTTT	TRBJ2-3	.	TRBV7-2	14	.
CASSGPGVRGRANYGYTF	TGTGCCAGCAGTGGACCGGGGGTACGCGGAAGAGCTAACTATGGCTACACCTTC	TRBJ1-2	few	TRBV6-1	18	.
CASSQLGTIEQFF	TGTGCCAGCAGCCAGCTCGGGACTATCGAGCAGTTCTTC	TRBJ2-1	.	TRBV3-1	13	TRBD2
CASRTRSGTGELFF	TGTGCCAGCAGGACTCGAAGTGGCACCGGGGAGCTGTTTTTT	TRBJ2-2	.	TRBV7-2	14	.
CASSRPGQGHTEAFF	TGTGCCAGCAGCCGCCCGGGACAGGGGCACACTGAAGCTTTCTTT	TRBJ1-1	few	TRBV4-2	15	TRBD1
CSARDARGRGTEAFF	TGCAGTGCTAGAGATGCGAGGGGGCGGGGGACTGAAGCTTTCTTT	TRBJ1-1	.	TRBV20-1	15	TRBD1
CASSKTHDVDTQYF	TGTGCCAGCAGCAAAACTCACGACGTAGATACGCAGTATTTT	TRBJ2-3	few	TRBV3-1	14	.
CSARDYQRGGADTQYF	TGCAGTGCTAGAGACTATCAGCGGGGGGGGGCAGATACGCAGTATTTT	TRBJ2-3	.	TRBV20-1	16	TRBD2
CASSPEGSGYTF	TGCGCCAGCAGCCCTGAGGGGTCTGGCTACACCTTC	TRBJ1-2	.	TRBV5-1	12	.
CASRTPYAGGTQYF	TGTGCCAGCAGGACCCCTTATGCGGGGGGGACCCAGTACTTC	TRBJ2-5	few	TRBV6-6	14	TRBD2
CASSLLRTQGGNQETQYF	TGTGCCAGCAGTTTATTGCGGACCCAGGGCGGTAACCAAGAGACCCAGTACTTC	TRBJ2-5	.	TRBV12-3/TRBV12-4	18	.
CSVEDTGGNEQYF	TGCAGCGTTGAGGATACTGGGGGCAACGAGCAGTACTTC	TRBJ2-7	few	TRBV29-1	13	.
CSARDPGRGAEAFF	TGCAGTGCTAGAGATCCGGGCAGGGGCGCTGAAGCTTTCTTT	TRBJ1-1	.	TRBV20-1	14	.